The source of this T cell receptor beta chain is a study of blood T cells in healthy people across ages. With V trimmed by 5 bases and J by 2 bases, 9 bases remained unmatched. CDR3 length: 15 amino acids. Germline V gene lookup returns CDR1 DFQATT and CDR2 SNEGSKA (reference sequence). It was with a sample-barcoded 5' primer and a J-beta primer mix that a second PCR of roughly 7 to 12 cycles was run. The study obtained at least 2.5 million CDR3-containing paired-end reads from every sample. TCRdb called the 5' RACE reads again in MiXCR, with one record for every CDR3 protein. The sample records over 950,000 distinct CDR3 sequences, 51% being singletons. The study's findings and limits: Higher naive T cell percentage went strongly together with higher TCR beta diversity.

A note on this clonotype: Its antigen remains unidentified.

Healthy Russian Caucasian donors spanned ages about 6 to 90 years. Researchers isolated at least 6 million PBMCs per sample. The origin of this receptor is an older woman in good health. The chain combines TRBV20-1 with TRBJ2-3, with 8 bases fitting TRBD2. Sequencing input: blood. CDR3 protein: CSAPVSGGYTDTQYF. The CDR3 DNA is TGCAGTGCTCCCGTAAGCGGGGGATACACAGATACGCAGTATTTT.